This T cell receptor (beta chain) is drawn from a study of T cell responses to AZD1222 COVID-19 vaccine. Overall study: Combined were second doses at about 4 or about 12 weeks. Whole-study results and caveats: Seropositive AZD1222 recipients at baseline numbered only six or seven. Variant regions that are unmutated are reportedly the target of nearly half of spike-specific TCRs. Donors skewed white British and female; clonal diversity was possibly underestimated.

Produced via immunoSEQ multiplex PCR; TCRdb's table is partial and in-frame only. The table shows 150,000 to 200,000 clones, with 70% to 90% occurring only once. In regard to this clone: Antigen specificity is unknown.

This TCR was sampled from an adult in good health. The material sequenced was peripheral blood, taken on day 0 of AZD1222 vaccination.

The CDR3 nucleotides are TGTGCCAGCCACAAGGGGGTAGTCTATGGCTACACCTTC. It is translated as CASHKGVVYGYTF. The chain joins TRBV27 to TRBJ1-2; perhaps TRBD1 as D (6 bases). CDR3 size: 13 residues. CDR1 MNHEY and CDR2 SMNVEV come from the germline V gene (reference sequence). Trimming pared 8 bases from V and 4 bases from J, leaving 14 bases between.